Presented here are 5 T cell receptor beta chains from one specimen sequenced in a study of shared clonotypes between healthy human individuals. Sequenced by immunoSEQ multiplex PCR; TCRdb stores in-frame clones only, minus some. The table lists about 770,000 clones, over 60% of them singletons, with around 1.8% in the top ten. Input material: memory CD4+ T cells sorted from blood. Subset defined: CD45RA-negative fraction. The receptors were sampled from a young woman in good health.

The rearrangement uses TRBV18 and TRBJ1-2; 8 bases fit TRBD1. CDR3 length equals 14 residues. Trimming at V came to 4 bases and at J to 3 bases, leaving 4 bases not matched to a gene. Germline-derived CDR1 and CDR2 are KGHSH and LQKENI. The CDR3 sequence is CASSQKTGDYGYTF. CDR3 DNA: TGTGCCAGCTCACAAAAGACAGGGGACTATGGCTACACCTTC.

This chain connects TRBV28 to TRBJ2-7, with 15 positions matching TRBD2. Germline assignment: CDR1 MDHEN and CDR2 SYDVKM. V lost 2 bases to trimming and J lost 4 bases; unmatched junction nucleotides: 6. The CDR3 is 17 residues long. CDR3 sequence (DNA): TGTGCCAGCAGTTTAGCGGAAGGGACTAGCGGGAGGTACGAGCAGTACTTC. This encodes CASSLAEGTSGRYEQYF.

The chain is built from TRBV30 and TRBJ1-6; D unresolved. The CDR3 totals 15 residues. Germline loops: CDR1 GTSNPN, CDR2 SVGIG (reference sequence). V was clipped by 3 bases and J by 5 bases, with 14 bases between them. The CDR3: CAWRSLDGNNSPLHF. CDR3 bases: TGTGCCTGGAGATCTCTGGACGGTAATAATTCACCCCTCCACTTT.

The rearrangement links TRBV14 to TRBJ2-2; the D gene is possibly TRBD2 (5 bases). This CDR3 comprises 17 residues. Germline assignment: CDR1 SGHDN and CDR2 FVKESK. V shed 4 bases and J shed 5 bases, with 20 bases lying between them. CDR3 DNA sequence: TGTGCCAGCAGCCCTTCCCTAGGGAGTGGACGGACCGGGGAGCTGTTTTTT. Encoded protein: CASSPSLGSGRTGELFF.

The chain couples TRBV7-9 to TRBJ2-3; D unclear. The CDR3 extends over 16 amino acids. Germline V gives CDR1 SEHNR, CDR2 FQNEAQ (reference sequence). V lost 2 bases to trimming and J lost 5 bases, with 17 bases between them. The CDR3 loop is CASSLLSGFNLDTQYF. CDR3 nucleotides: TGTGCCAGCAGCTTACTAAGTGGCTTTAACTTAGATACGCAGTATTTT.